This T cell receptor (beta chain) was sequenced for a study of shared clonotypes between healthy human individuals. Study-level points and caveats: Blood alone was sampled, and tissue repertoires likely differ.

This CDR3 contains 13 residues. V was trimmed by 2 bases and J by 7 bases, leaving 12 bases between them. The germline V gene encodes CDR1 SQVTM and CDR2 ANQGSEA. On this clone itself: The antigen is not known.

At a deep level, the assay was run. Profiled with immunoSEQ multiplex PCR; TCRdb holds only in-frame clones, not every one. The repertoire holds 1 million to 1.3 million clones, 78% seen once, with 0.6% to 0.75% in the top ten. The chain is built from TRBV29-1 and TRBJ1-5; TRBD1 is a possible D gene (5 bases). The TCR comes from a man between 18 and 29 years old in good health. Some clones in this sample may be carry-over from other donors' samples. Sequencing was carried out using memory CD4+ T cells from PBMCs. Regarding subset: CD45RA-negative fraction. The CDR3 region is CSVETQVGQPQHF. Here the CDR3 DNA reads TGCAGCGTTGAAACACAGGTGGGACAGCCCCAGCATTTT.